The subject of this entry is one T cell receptor (beta chain). CDR3 length: 11 residues. Germline-derived CDR1 and CDR2 are SGHRS and YFSETQ. Trimming stripped 4 bases from V and 5 bases from J, with 7 bases between. Participant reports of clinical history set cohort assignment. This record comes from a study of blood T cell repertoires in COVID-19. Study context: Acute and convalescent COVID-19 samples came from the United States, Italy and Spain.

Original methodology: Estimated nucleated cell counts came from reference gene primer amplification. TCRdb's table, derived via immunoSEQ multiplex PCR, lists solely in-frame clones and lacks some. Clonal size and the V and J genes are those of that table, whereas D and trimming came from the DNA. The profile shows fewer than 250,000 clones, 65% to 85% of them singletons. The chain has TRBV5-1 and TRBJ2-7; D might be TRBD2 (5 bases). The sequence was obtained from a woman in her twenties or thirties who had been exposed to COVID-19. The source material was PBMCs or T cells enriched from blood (not recorded which). CDR3 protein: CASSEGNEQYF. The CDR3 DNA sequence: TGCGCCAGCAGCGAGGGAAACGAGCAGTACTTC.